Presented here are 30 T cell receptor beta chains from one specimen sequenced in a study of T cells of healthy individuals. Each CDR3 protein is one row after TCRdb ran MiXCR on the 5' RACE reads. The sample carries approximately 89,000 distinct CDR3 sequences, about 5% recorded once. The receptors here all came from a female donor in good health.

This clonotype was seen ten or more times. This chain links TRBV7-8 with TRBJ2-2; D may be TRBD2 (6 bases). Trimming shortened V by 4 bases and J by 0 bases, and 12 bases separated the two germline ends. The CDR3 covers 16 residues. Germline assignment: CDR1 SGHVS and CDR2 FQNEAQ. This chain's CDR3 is CASSSRGLANTGELFF. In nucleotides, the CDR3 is TGTGCCAGCAGCTCGAGGGGACTCGCGAACACCGGGGAGCTGTTTTTT. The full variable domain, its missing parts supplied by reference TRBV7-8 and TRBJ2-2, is GAGVSQSPRYKVAKRGQDVALRCDPISGHVSLFWYQQALGQGPEFLTYFQNEAQLDKSGLPSDRFFAERPEGSVSTLKIQRTQQEDSAVYLCASSSRGLANTGELFFGEGSRLTVL.

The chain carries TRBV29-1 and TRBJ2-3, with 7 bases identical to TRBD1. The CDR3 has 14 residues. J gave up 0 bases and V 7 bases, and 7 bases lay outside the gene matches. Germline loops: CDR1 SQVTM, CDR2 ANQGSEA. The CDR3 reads CSDQTGPSTDTQYF. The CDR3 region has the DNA TGCAGCGACCAGACAGGGCCCAGCACAGATACGCAGTATTTT.

In DNA, the CDR3 is TGTGCCAGCAGTCAGACCCCCTACGAGCAGTACTTC. It is translated as CASSQTPYEQYF. This chain joins TRBV12-3 or TRBV12-4 and TRBJ2-7; D not resolved. Between the trimmed V and J ends, which lost 5 bases and 2 bases, there was a span of 7 bases. This CDR3 region has 12 residues.

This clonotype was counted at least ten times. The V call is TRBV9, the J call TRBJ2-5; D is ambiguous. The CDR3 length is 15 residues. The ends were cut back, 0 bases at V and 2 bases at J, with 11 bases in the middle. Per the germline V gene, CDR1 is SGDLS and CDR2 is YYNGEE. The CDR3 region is CASSVGTILQETQYF. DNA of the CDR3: TGTGCCAGCAGCGTAGGAACGATATTGCAAGAGACCCAGTACTTC.

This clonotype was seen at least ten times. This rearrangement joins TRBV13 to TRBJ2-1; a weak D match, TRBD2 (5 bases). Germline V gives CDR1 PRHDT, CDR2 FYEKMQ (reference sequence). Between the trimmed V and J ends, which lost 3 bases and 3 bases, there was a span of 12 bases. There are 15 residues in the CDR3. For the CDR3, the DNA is TGTGCCAGCAGCTTCGGAGAGGGCGGCTACAATGAGCAGTTCTTC. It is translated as CASSFGEGGYNEQFF. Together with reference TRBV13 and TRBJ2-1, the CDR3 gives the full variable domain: AAGVIQSPRHLIKEKRETATLKCYPIPRHDTVYWYQQGPGQDPQFLISFYEKMQSDKGSIPDRFSAQQFSDYHSELNMSSLELGDSALYFCASSFGEGGYNEQFFGPGTRLTVL.

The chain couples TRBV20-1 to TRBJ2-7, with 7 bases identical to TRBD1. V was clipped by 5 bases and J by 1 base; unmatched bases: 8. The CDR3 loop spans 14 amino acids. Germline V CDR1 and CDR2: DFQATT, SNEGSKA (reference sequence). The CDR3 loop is CSAQGDISSYEQYF. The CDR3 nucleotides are TGCAGTGCTCAGGGGGACATAAGTTCCTACGAGCAGTACTTC.

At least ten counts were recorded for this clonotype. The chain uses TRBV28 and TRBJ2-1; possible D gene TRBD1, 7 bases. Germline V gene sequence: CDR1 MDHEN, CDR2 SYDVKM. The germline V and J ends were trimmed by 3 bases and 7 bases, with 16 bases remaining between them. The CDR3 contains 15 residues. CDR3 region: CASSFRGEVQNEQFF. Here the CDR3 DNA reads TGTGCCAGCAGTTTCAGGGGGGAGGTGCAGAATGAGCAGTTCTTC.

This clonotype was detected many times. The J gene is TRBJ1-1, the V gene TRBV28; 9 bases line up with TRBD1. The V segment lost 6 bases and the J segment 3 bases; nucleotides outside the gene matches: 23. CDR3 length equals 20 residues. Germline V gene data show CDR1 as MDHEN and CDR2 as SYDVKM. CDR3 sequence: CASSRGTGTRLRRKDTEAFF. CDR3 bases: TGTGCCAGCAGCCGTGGGACAGGGACTCGACTTAGGAGGAAGGACACTGAAGCTTTCTTT. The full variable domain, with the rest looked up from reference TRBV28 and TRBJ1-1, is DVKVTQSSRYLVKRTGEKVFLECVQDMDHENMFWYRQDPGLGLRLIYFSYDVKMKEKGDIPEGYSVSREKKERFSLILESASTNQTSMYLCASSRGTGTRLRRKDTEAFFGQGTRLTVV.

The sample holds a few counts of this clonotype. The CDR3 protein is CASSPMTGGVFTEAFF. In DNA form, the CDR3 reads TGTGCCAGCAGCCCCATGACAGGGGGCGTCTTCACTGAAGCTTTCTTT. The chain combines TRBV7-9 with TRBJ1-1, with TRBD1 matching 10 bases. Per the germline V gene, CDR1 is SEHNR and CDR2 is FQNEAQ (reference sequence). The V segment lost 5 bases and the J segment 4 bases; nucleotides outside the gene matches: 10. This CDR3 is built from 16 residues.

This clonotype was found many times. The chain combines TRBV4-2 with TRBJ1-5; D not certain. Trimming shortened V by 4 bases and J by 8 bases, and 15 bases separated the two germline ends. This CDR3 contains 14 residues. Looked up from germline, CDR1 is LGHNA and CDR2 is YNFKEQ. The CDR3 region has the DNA TGTGCCAGCAGCCGCAACAGTTACGTAGAGCCCCAGCATTTT. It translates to CASSRNSYVEPQHF.

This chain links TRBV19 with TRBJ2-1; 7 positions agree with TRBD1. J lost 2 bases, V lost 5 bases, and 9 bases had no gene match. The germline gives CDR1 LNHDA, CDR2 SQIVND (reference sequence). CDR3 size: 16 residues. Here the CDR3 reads CASSVLLDRAYNEQFF. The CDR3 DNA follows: TGTGCCAGTAGTGTTTTACTTGACAGGGCCTACAATGAGCAGTTCTTC.

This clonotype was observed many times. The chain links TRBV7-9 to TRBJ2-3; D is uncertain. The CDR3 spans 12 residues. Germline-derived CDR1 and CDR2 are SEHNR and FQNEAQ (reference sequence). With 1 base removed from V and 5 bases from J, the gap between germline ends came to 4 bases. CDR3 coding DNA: TGTGCCAGCAGCTTAGAGGGAGATACGCAGTATTTT. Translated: CASSLEGDTQYF.

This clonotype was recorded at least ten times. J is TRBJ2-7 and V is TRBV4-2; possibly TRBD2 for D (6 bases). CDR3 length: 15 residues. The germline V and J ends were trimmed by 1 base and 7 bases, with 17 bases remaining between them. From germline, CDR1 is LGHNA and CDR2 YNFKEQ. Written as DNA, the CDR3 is TGTGCCAGCAGCCAAGCTCAGCGGGCGAACGGGGAGCAGTACTTC. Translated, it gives CASSQAQRANGEQYF.

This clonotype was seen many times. CDR3 residues: CASSLYGGTGYNEQFF. The CDR3 DNA sequence: TGTGCCAGCAGTTTATACGGCGGGACCGGGTACAATGAGCAGTTCTTC. The gene calls are TRBV28 and TRBJ2-1; the D gene is possibly TRBD2 (6 bases). This CDR3 region has 16 residues. Trimming cost V 1 base and J 4 bases, with 14 bases left between them. CDR1 and CDR2 from the germline V gene are MDHEN and SYDVKM. The full variable domain, in which reference TRBV28 and TRBJ2-1 provide the parts outside the CDR3, is DVKVTQSSRYLVKRTGEKVFLECVQDMDHENMFWYRQDPGLGLRLIYFSYDVKMKEKGDIPEGYSVSREKKERFSLILESASTNQTSMYLCASSLYGGTGYNEQFFGPGTRLTVL.

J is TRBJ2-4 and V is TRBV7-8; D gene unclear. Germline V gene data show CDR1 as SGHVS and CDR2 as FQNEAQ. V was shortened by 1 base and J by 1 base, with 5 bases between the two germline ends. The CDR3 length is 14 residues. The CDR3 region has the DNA TGTGCCAGCAGCTTAGTCGGGGCCAAAAACATTCAGTACTTC. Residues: CASSLVGAKNIQYF.

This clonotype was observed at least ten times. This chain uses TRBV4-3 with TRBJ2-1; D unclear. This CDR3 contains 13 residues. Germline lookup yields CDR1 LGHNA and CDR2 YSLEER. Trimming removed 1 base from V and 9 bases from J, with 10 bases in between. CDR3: CASSQVQSGEQFF. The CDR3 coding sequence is TGCGCCAGCAGCCAAGTTCAATCCGGTGAGCAGTTCTTC.

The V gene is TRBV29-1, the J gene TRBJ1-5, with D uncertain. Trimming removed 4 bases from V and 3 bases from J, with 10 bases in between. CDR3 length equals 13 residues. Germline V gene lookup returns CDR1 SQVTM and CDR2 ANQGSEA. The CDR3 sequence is CSVGSGFNQPQHF. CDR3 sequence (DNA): TGCAGCGTTGGTTCTGGTTTCAATCAGCCCCAGCATTTT.

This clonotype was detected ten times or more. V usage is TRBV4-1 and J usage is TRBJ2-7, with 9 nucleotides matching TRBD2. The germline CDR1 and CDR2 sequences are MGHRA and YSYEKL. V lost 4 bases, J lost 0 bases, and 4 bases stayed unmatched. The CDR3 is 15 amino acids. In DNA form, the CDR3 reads TGCGCCAGCAGCCCCCGGACTAGCGCCTCCTACGAGCAGTACTTC. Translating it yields CASSPRTSASYEQYF.

CDR3: CASSHARTSGRSNEQFF. As DNA, the CDR3 is TGCGCCAGCAGCCACGCTAGGACTAGCGGGAGGAGCAATGAGCAGTTCTTC. J is TRBJ2-1 and V is TRBV4-3; 14 nucleotides align to TRBD2. The CDR3 spans 17 residues. The trim removed 3 bases at V and 6 bases at J, leaving 7 bases unmatched. Germline V gene lookup returns CDR1 LGHNA and CDR2 YSLEER.

CDR3 DNA: TGTGCCAGTAGTTGGGATCGGGACAGGGTCGATCAGCCCCAGCATTTT. Translation: CASSWDRDRVDQPQHF. The rearrangement joins TRBV19 to TRBJ1-5; TRBD1 matches at 9 bases. The CDR3 is 16 residues long. Trimming cost V 5 bases and J 5 bases; bases outside gene matches: 10. CDR1 and CDR2 from the germline V gene are LNHDA and SQIVND (reference sequence).

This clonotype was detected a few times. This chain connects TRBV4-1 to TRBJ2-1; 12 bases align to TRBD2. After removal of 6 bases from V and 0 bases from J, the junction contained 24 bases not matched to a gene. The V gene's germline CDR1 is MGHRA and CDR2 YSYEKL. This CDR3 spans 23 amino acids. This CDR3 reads CASSQPVKTGTSGRWPSYNEQFF. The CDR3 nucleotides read TGCGCCAGCAGTCAGCCGGTTAAAACCGGGACTAGCGGGCGATGGCCCTCCTACAATGAGCAGTTCTTC.

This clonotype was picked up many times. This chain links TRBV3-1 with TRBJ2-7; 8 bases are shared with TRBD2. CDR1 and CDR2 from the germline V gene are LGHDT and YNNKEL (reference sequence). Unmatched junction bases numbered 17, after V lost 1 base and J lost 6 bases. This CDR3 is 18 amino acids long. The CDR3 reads CASSQVIKKRESAREQYF. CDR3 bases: TGTGCCAGCAGCCAAGTAATTAAGAAGCGGGAGTCGGCTCGCGAGCAGTACTTC.

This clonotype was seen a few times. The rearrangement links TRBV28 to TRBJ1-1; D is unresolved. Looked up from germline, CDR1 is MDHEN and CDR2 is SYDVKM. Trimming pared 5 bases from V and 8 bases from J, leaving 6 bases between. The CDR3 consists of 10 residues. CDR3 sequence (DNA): TGTGCCAGCAGTAGAGGGGAAGCTTTCTTT. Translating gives CASSRGEAFF. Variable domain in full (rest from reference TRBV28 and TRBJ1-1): DVKVTQSSRYLVKRTGEKVFLECVQDMDHENMFWYRQDPGLGLRLIYFSYDVKMKEKGDIPEGYSVSREKKERFSLILESASTNQTSMYLCASSRGEAFFGQGTRLTVV.

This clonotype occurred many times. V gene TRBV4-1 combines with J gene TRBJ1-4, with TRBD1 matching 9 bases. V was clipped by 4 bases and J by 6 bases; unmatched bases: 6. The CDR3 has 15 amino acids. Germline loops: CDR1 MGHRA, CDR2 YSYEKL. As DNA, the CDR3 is TGCGCCAGCAGCCCCCCCGGGACAGGGTATGAAAAACTGTTTTTT. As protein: CASSPPGTGYEKLFF.

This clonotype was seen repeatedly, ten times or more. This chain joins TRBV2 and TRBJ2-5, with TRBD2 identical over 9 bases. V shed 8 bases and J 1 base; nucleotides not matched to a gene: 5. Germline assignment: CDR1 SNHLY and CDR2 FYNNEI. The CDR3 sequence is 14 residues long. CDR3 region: CASVLTSGQETQYF. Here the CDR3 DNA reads TGTGCCAGCGTCTTGACTAGCGGCCAAGAGACCCAGTACTTC. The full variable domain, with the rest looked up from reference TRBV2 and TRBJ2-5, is EPEVTQTPSHQVTQMGQEVILRCVPISNHLYFYWYRQILGQKVEFLVSFYNNEISEKSEIFDDQFSVERPDGSNFTLKIRSTKLEDSAMYFCASVLTSGQETQYFGPGTRLLVL.

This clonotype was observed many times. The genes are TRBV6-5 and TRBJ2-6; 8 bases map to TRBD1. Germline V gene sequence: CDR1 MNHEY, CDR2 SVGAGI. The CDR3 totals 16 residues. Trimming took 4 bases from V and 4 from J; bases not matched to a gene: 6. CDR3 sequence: CASSWQGATGANVLTF. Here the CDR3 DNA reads TGTGCCAGCAGTTGGCAGGGGGCGACCGGGGCCAACGTCCTGACTTTC.

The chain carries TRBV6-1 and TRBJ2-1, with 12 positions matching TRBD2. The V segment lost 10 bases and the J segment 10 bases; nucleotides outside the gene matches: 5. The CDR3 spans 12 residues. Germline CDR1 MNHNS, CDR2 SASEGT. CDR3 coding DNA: TGTGCCACTCCGGGACTAGCGGGCGAGCAGTTCTTC. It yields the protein CATPGLAGEQFF.

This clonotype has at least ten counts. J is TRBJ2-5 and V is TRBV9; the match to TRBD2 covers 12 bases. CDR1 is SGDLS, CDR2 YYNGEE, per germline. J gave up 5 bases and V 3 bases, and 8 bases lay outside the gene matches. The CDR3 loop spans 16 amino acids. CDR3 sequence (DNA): TGTGCCAGCAGCGCCAGTGCTAGCGGGAGGGGGGAGACCCAGTACTTC. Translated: CASSASASGRGETQYF.

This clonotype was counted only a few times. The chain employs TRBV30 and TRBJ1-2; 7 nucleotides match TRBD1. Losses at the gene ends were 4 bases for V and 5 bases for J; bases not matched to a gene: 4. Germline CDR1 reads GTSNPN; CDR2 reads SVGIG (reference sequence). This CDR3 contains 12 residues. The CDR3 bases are TGTGCCTGGACCGACAGGGCTTATGGCTACACCTTC. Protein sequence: CAWTDRAYGYTF.

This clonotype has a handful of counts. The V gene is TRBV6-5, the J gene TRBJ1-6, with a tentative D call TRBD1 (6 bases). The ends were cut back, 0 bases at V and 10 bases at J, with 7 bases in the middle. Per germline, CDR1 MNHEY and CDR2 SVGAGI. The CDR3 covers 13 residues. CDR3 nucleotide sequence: TGTGCCAGCAGTTACTCCAGGGGCTCACCCCTCCACTTT. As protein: CASSYSRGSPLHF.